This record looks at one T cell receptor beta chain sequence and its context. TCRdb's table, derived via immunoSEQ multiplex PCR, lists solely in-frame clones and lacks some. The sample consists of 50,000 to 75,000 clones, approximately 85% of them appearing once. The CDR3 length is 14 residues. V was trimmed by 4 bases and J by 0 bases, leaving 12 bases between them. The germline CDR1 and CDR2 sequences are SQVTM and ANQGSEA. The data were taken from a study of control samples from healthy donors and cancer patients. The TCR comes from a man in his forties in good health. V and J are TRBV29-1 and TRBJ1-1, with D unresolved. The sequenced sample consisted of blood. The CDR3 loop is CSVVQGGVNTEAFF. The CDR3 DNA follows: TGCAGCGTTGTTCAAGGTGGAGTGAACACTGAAGCTTTCTTT.